The T cell receptor (beta chain) described here comes from a study of metastatic and nonmetastatic thyroid tumors. Study-level information: A comparison of repertoires was made across blood and tumor or nodule tissue from malignant and benign thyroid patients.

Thyroid surgery was preceded by no treatment in any patient. Study-level points and caveats: A significant increase in TCR beta diversity was reportedly seen in malignant thyroid tumors relative to benign nodules, in blood and tumor.

V shed 4 bases and J shed 10 bases, with 20 bases lying between them. This CDR3 is built from 16 residues. CDR1 is LNHDA, CDR2 SQIVND, per germline (reference sequence). At least ten counts were recorded for this clone. Its antigen is not known. Per the original data handling: CDR3 was compared across clinicopathological groups, and the resulting differences were used to build a distant-metastasis classifier for papillary thyroid cancer. Using MiXCR, TCRdb reanalyzed the PCR reads. The V and J calls were not made by the authors but by TCRdb's processing. In the table there are fewer than 40,000 clones, 20% to 30% of which are singletons.

The sequenced sample consisted of blood. The J gene is TRBJ1-6, the V gene TRBV19, with a weak D call TRBD1 (6 bases). This receptor was taken from a female donor with papillary thyroid cancer or a benign thyroid nodule (not recorded which). Some clones in this sample may be carry-over from other donors' samples. The CDR3 region has the DNA TGTGCCAGTAGTACCCTCGCTCAGGGGAAGGACTCACCCCTCCACTTT. Encoded protein: CASSTLAQGKDSPLHF.